The rows below give T cell receptor beta chains drawn from one sample of a study of identical twins. TCRdb re-derived calls from the 5' RACE reads in MiXCR, one entry per CDR3 protein. The table records about 530,000 distinct CDR3 sequences, approximately 20% of them present only once. In addition, the sample was reused for a study of yellow fever vaccine responses in identical twins.

Source material: CD4+ T cells sorted from blood. All receptors derive from a woman aged 18-35 years in good health. CDR3s include the opening cysteine and the closing phenylalanine or tryptophan. Fields, in order: D gene, clone size, J gene, CDR3 length, V gene, CDR3 protein, CDR3 DNA. A D gene is named only where the DNA matches it firmly. Clone size, where shown, is once, few, many, or a class for clones that have expanded.

.	.	TRBJ2-2	18	TRBV4-1	CASSQHLRTVSNTGELFF	TGCGCCAGCAGCCAACACCTCCGGACGGTCTCGAACACCGGGGAGCTGTTTTTT
TRBD1	.	TRBJ1-2	15	TRBV4-1	CASSQTGGAGYGYTF	TGCGCCAGCAGCCAGACAGGGGGCGCCGGGTATGGCTACACCTTC
.	.	TRBJ2-1	8	TRBV6-1	CASRGEFF	TGTGCCAGCCGAGGCGAGTTCTTC
.	few	TRBJ2-7	14	TRBV2	CASSVELATGEQYF	TGTGCCAGCAGTGTGGAACTAGCTACTGGTGAGCAGTACTTC
.	few	TRBJ2-1	16	TRBV3-1	CASSQGAGTAYNEQFF	TGTGCCAGCAGCCAAGGGGCCGGGACGGCCTACAATGAGCAGTTCTTC
.	few	TRBJ1-1	12	TRBV6-5	CASSYSGESAFF	TGTGCCAGCAGTTACTCGGGGGAGTCAGCTTTCTTT
TRBD2	few	TRBJ2-5	14	TRBV10-3	CAISRLAGQETQYF	TGTGCCATCAGCCGACTAGCGGGCCAAGAGACCCAGTACTTC
TRBD1	.	TRBJ2-7	14	TRBV3-1	CASTPGQGTSEQYF	TGTGCCAGCACTCCGGGACAGGGAACGTCGGAGCAGTACTTC
.	.	TRBJ2-2	15	TRBV5-1	CASSWGHTNTGELFF	TGCGCCAGCAGCTGGGGACACACGAACACCGGGGAGCTGTTTTTT
TRBD1	few	TRBJ2-7	15	TRBV5-7	CASSLERQGVYEQYF	TGTGCCAGCAGCTTGGAGAGACAGGGGGTCTACGAGCAGTACTTC
TRBD1	.	TRBJ1-6	15	TRBV25-1	CASATGGKGNSPLHF	TGTGCCAGCGCCACAGGGGGAAAGGGTAATTCACCCCTCCACTTT
.	few	TRBJ2-3	17	TRBV21-1	CASSDVLLPSSTDTQYF	TGTGCCAGCAGCGACGTGTTACTGCCGTCTAGCACAGATACGCAGTATTTT
.	.	TRBJ2-6	18	TRBV28	CASSLFQGMISGANVLTF	TGTGCCAGCAGTTTATTTCAGGGGATGATTTCTGGGGCCAACGTCCTGACTTTC
TRBD1	.	TRBJ2-7	14	TRBV29-1	CSVGGQGTSYEQYF	TGCAGCGTTGGAGGACAGGGGACCTCCTACGAGCAGTACTTC
.	.	TRBJ1-2	12	TRBV2	CASSRHQGNYTF	TGTGCCAGCAGCCGGCATCAGGGAAACTACACCTTC
TRBD1	.	TRBJ2-2	19	TRBV5-1	CASSSRGTTGIWGTGELFF	TGCGCCAGCAGCTCCCGGGGAACGACAGGGATATGGGGCACCGGGGAGCTGTTTTTT
.	.	TRBJ1-5	14	TRBV6-1	CASRDGQFNQPQHF	TGTGCCAGCAGGGACGGACAGTTCAATCAGCCCCAGCATTTT
.	.	TRBJ2-3	14	TRBV2	CASRTGGGTNTQYF	TGTGCCAGCAGGACGGGAGGGGGCACAAATACGCAGTATTTT
TRBD2	.	TRBJ2-3	16	TRBV7-8	CASSLGSGGMADTQYF	TGTGCCAGCAGCTTAGGGTCGGGAGGGATGGCAGATACGCAGTATTTT
TRBD1	few	TRBJ2-7	14	TRBV2	CASNKQGAGYEQYF	TGTGCCAGCAATAAACAGGGGGCAGGGTACGAGCAGTACTTC
TRBD2	few	TRBJ2-3	17	TRBV9	CASSVGGSGGGTDTQYF	TGTGCCAGCAGCGTAGGAGGAAGCGGGGGGGGCACAGATACGCAGTATTTT
TRBD1	few	TRBJ1-5	12	TRBV20-1	CSATNPGQGICF	TGCAGTGCTACAAACCCTGGACAGGGAATATGTTTT
TRBD2	few	TRBJ2-3	16	TRBV7-3	CASSSGTSGGTDTQYF	TGTGCCAGCAGCTCCGGGACTAGCGGGGGCACAGATACGCAGTATTTT